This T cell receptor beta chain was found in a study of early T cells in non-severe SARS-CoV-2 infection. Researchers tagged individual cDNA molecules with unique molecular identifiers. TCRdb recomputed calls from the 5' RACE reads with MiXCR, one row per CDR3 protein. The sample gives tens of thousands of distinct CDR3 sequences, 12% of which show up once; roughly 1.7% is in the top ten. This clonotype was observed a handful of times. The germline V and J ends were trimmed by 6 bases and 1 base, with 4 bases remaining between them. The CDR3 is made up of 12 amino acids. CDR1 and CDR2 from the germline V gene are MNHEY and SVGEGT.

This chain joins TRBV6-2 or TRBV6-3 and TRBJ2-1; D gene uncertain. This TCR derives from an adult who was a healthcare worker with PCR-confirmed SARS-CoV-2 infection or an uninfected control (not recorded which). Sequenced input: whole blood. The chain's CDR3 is CASSLSYNEQFF. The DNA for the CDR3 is TGTGCCAGCAGCCTTTCCTACAATGAGCAGTTCTTC.